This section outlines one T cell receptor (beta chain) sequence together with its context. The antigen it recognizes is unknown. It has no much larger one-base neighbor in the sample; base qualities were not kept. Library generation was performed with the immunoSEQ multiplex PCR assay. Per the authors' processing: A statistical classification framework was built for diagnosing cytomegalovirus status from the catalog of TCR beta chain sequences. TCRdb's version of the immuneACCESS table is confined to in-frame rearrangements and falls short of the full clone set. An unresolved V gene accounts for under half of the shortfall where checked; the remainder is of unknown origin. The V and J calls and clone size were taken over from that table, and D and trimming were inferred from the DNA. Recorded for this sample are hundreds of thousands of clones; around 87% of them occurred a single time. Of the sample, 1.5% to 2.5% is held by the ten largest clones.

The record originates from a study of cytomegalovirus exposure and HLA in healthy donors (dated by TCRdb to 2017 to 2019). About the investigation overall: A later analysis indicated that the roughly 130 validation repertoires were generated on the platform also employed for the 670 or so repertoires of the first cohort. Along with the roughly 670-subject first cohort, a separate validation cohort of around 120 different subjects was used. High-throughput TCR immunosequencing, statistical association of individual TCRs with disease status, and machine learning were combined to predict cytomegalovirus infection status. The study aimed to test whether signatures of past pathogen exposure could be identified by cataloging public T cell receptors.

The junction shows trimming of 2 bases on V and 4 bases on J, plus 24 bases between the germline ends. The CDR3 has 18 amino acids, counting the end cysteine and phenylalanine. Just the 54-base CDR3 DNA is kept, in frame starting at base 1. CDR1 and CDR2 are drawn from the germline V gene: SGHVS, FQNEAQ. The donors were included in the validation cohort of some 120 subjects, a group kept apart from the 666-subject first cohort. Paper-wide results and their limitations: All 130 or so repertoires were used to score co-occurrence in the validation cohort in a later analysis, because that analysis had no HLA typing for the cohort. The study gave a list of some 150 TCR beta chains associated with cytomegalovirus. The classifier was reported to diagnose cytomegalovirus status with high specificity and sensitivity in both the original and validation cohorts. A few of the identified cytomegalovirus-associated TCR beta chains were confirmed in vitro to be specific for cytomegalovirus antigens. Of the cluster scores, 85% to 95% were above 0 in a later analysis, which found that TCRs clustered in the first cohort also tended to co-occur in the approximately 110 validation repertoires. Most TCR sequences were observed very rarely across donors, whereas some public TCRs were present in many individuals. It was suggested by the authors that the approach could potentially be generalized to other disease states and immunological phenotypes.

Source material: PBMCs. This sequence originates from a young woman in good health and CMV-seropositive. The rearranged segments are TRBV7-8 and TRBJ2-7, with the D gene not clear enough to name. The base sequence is TGTGCCAGCAGCTTATTTCTGAAGCGCGGAGCCCTATTTTACGAGCAGTACTTC. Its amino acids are CASSLFLKRGALFYEQYF.